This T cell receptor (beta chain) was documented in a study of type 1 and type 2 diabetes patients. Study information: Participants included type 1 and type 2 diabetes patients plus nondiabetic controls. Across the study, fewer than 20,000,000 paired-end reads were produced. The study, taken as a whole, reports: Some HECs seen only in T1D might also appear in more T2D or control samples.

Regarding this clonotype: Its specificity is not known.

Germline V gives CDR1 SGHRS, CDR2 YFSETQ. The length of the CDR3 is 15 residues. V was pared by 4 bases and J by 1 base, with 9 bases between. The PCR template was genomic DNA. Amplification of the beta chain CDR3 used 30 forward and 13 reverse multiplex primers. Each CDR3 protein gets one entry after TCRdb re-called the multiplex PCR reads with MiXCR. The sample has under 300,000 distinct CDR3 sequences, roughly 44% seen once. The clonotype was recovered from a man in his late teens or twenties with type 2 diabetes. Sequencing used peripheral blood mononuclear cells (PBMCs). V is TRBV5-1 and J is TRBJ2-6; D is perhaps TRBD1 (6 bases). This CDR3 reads CASSHGQSGANVLTF. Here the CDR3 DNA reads TGCGCCAGCAGCCACGGACAGTCTGGGGCCAACGTCCTGACTTTC.